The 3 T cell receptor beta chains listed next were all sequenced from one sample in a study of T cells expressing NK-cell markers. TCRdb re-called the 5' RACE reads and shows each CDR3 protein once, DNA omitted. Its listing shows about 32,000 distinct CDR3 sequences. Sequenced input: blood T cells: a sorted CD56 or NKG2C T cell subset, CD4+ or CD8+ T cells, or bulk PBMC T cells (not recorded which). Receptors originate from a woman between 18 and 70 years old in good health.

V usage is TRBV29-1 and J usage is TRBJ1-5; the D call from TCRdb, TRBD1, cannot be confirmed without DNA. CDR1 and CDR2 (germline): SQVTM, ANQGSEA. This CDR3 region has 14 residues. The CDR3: CSVEDQIRAGIQHF. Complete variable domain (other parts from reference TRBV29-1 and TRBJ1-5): SAVISQKPSRDICQRGTSLTIQCQVDSQVTMMFWYRQQPGQSLTLIATANQGSEATYESGFVIDKFPISRPNLTFSTLTVSNMSPEDSSIYLCSVEDQIRAGIQHFGDGTRLSIL.

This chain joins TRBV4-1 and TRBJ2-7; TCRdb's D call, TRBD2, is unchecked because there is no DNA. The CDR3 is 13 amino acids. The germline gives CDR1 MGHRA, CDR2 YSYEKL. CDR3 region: CASSLAGDYEQYF.

The CDR3 sequence: CASSFRTGLVVDTQYF. V usage is TRBV5-6 and J usage is TRBJ2-3; the TCRdb call, TRBD2, lacks DNA for checking. From germline, CDR1 is SGHDT and CDR2 YYEEEE. This CDR3 has 16 residues.